The 21 T cell receptor beta chains in this list originate from one sample, sequenced in a study of OX40 agonist ivuxolimab in advanced cancers. Assay: immunoSEQ multiplex PCR; the TCRdb copy retains only in-frame clones and omits some. The repertoire has some 100,000 clones, approximately 90% of them found once; the top ten carry about 0.15%. The sequencing here drew on CD4+ or CD8+ T cells sorted from blood, taken in a trial of the OX40 agonist ivuxolimab. The origin of the receptors is an adult with an advanced solid tumor such as melanoma, head and neck, liver or kidney cancer.

The chain has TRBV10-3 and TRBJ1-1; a possible D gene is TRBD1 (5 bases). V lost 2 bases to trimming and J lost 2 bases, with 9 bases between them. The CDR3 spans 14 residues. Germline values: CDR1 ENHRY, CDR2 SYGVKD. The DNA for the CDR3 is TGTGCCATCAGTGAGGACAGAACAAACACTGAAGCTTTCTTT. Protein: CAISEDRTNTEAFF.

This chain uses TRBV10-3 with TRBJ2-7, with 11 bases identical to TRBD1. Germline V CDR1 and CDR2: ENHRY, SYGVKD. Unmatched junction bases numbered 4, after V lost 6 bases and J lost 3 bases. The CDR3 has 14 residues. CDR3 region: CAIRTGTGGYEQYF. The CDR3 DNA is TGTGCCATCAGGACCGGGACAGGGGGCTACGAGCAGTACTTC.

This clone was detected a few times. The chain couples TRBV30 to TRBJ1-1, with D perhaps TRBD1 (5 bases). Between the trimmed V and J ends, which lost 1 base and 4 bases, there was a span of 10 bases. Germline CDR1 is GTSNPN and CDR2 is SVGIG (reference sequence). The CDR3 length is 13 residues. The CDR3 sequence is CAWSEDQGTEAFF. The CDR3 DNA sequence: TGTGCCTGGAGTGAGGATCAGGGCACTGAAGCTTTCTTT. Drawing the rest from reference TRBV30 and TRBJ1-1, the complete variable domain is SQTIHQWPATLVQPVGSPLSLECTVEGTSNPNLYWYRQAAGRGLQLLFYSVGIGQISSEVPQNLSASRPQDRQFILSSKKLLLSDSGFYLCAWSEDQGTEAFFGQGTRLTVV.

This rearrangement joins TRBV19 to TRBJ2-1; TRBD2 aligns across 7 bases. Trimming took 6 bases from V and 0 from J; bases not matched to a gene: 8. CDR3 length: 16 residues. Per germline, CDR1 LNHDA and CDR2 SQIVND (reference sequence). The CDR3 here is CASSQIAGSSYNEQFF. CDR3 in DNA: TGTGCCAGTAGCCAGATAGCGGGTAGCTCCTACAATGAGCAGTTCTTC.

The J gene is TRBJ1-1, the V gene TRBV5-4; 11 bases line up with TRBD1. Germline V lookup: CDR1 SGHNT, CDR2 YYREEE (reference sequence). V trimming: 3 bases; J trimming: 1 base; junction bases outside the gene matches: 2. This CDR3 has 15 amino acids. The CDR3 is CASSSGQGENTEAFF. The DNA of the CDR3 is TGTGCCAGCAGCTCGGGACAGGGGGAGAACACTGAAGCTTTCTTT.

Only one count was recorded for this clone. The V gene is TRBV30, the J gene TRBJ2-7; possibly TRBD2 for D (6 bases). CDR1 GTSNPN and CDR2 SVGIG come from the germline V gene (reference sequence). The V and J ends lost 2 bases and 0 bases respectively, with 11 bases between them. This CDR3 is built from 14 residues. Here the CDR3 reads CAWSLGGSSYEQYF. Written as DNA, the CDR3 is TGTGCCTGGAGTTTGGGGGGAAGCTCCTACGAGCAGTACTTC.

This clone was counted only a few times. The V gene is TRBV7-3, the J gene TRBJ1-5, with D uncertain. The CDR3 has 17 amino acids. V gave up 5 bases and J gave up 0 bases, with 17 bases separating them. The germline CDR1 and CDR2 sequences are SGHTA and FQGTGA. CDR3 protein: CASSRRRRMYSNQPQHF. The CDR3 nucleotides are TGTGCCAGCAGCCGCAGACGGAGAATGTATAGCAATCAGCCCCAGCATTTT.

This clone was counted only a few times. The chain couples TRBV5-6 to TRBJ1-6; perhaps TRBD1 as D (5 bases). In germline, CDR1 is SGHDT, CDR2 YYEEEE. The CDR3 covers 14 residues. V was shortened by 4 bases and J by 4 bases, with 9 bases between the two germline ends. The CDR3 here is CASSAGRYNSPLHF. The CDR3 DNA reads TGTGCCAGCAGCGCGGGACGGTATAATTCACCCCTCCACTTT.

The chain is built from TRBV27 and TRBJ2-4; TRBD2 aligns across 8 bases. Germline CDR1 reads MNHEY; CDR2 reads SMNVEV (reference sequence). The CDR3 contains 13 residues. Trimming cost V 7 bases and J 8 bases; bases outside gene matches: 7. CDR3 sequence (DNA): TGTGCCAGCACTCGGGGGCGGGGGGACATTCAGTACTTC. Its translation: CASTRGRGDIQYF.

The chain has TRBV28 and TRBJ2-2; D not resolved. This CDR3 is built from 14 residues. Looked up from germline, CDR1 is MDHEN and CDR2 is SYDVKM. Trimming stripped 1 base from V and 5 bases from J, with 8 bases between. The CDR3 spells CASSLSGRTGELFF. The CDR3 coding sequence is TGTGCCAGCAGTTTATCAGGTCGGACCGGGGAGCTGTTTTTT. The full variable domain, rest sourced from reference TRBV28 and TRBJ2-2, is DVKVTQSSRYLVKRTGEKVFLECVQDMDHENMFWYRQDPGLGLRLIYFSYDVKMKEKGDIPEGYSVSREKKERFSLILESASTNQTSMYLCASSLSGRTGELFFGEGSRLTVL.

The chain joins TRBV18 to TRBJ2-3; D unclear. The CDR3 covers 15 residues. V was cut by 3 bases and J by 4 bases, with 14 bases left in between. Germline-derived CDR1 and CDR2 are KGHSH and LQKENI. The CDR3 sequence: CASSPVQQRADTQYF. The CDR3 DNA follows: TGTGCCAGCTCACCTGTCCAGCAGCGTGCAGATACGCAGTATTTT.

This chain links TRBV19 with TRBJ1-1, with 7 bases that match TRBD1. J was trimmed by 4 bases and V by 4 bases; bases with no gene match: 18. This CDR3 region has 18 residues. The germline V gene encodes CDR1 LNHDA and CDR2 SQIVND (reference sequence). Here the CDR3 DNA reads TGTGCCAGTAGTACCAGAACTTTCCCGGGCCGACAGGGCACTGAAGCTTTCTTT. Protein product: CASSTRTFPGRQGTEAFF.

The chain links TRBV10-2 to TRBJ1-5, with D unclear. The germline gives CDR1 WSHSY, CDR2 SAAADI. Between the trimmed V and J ends, which lost 0 bases and 4 bases, there was a span of 7 bases. The CDR3 is 14 residues long. This chain's CDR3 is CASSESKTNQPQHF. In DNA form, the CDR3 reads TGCGCCAGCAGTGAGTCGAAGACGAATCAGCCCCAGCATTTT.

V and J are TRBV11-2 and TRBJ2-7; 9 bases are shared with TRBD1. Germline CDR1 and CDR2: SGHAT and FQNNGV. The V and J ends lost 6 bases and 9 bases, in that order; junction bases with no gene match: 9. CDR3 length: 13 amino acids. CDR3 sequence (DNA): TGTGCCAGCAGTATAGGGGGACAGGGTTTGCAGTACTTC. Its translation: CASSIGGQGLQYF.

The chain uses TRBV14 and TRBJ1-1; 9 nucleotides line up with TRBD1. The CDR3 length is 17 residues. V lost 4 bases, J lost 0 bases, and 9 bases stayed unmatched. CDR1 and CDR2 (germline): SGHDN, FVKESK. CDR3 bases: TGTGCCAGCAGCCTAACAGGGGGCCCAATTCTGAACACTGAAGCTTTCTTT. Its translation: CASSLTGGPILNTEAFF.

The J gene is TRBJ2-1, the V gene TRBV5-5; 7 positions agree with TRBD1. V was clipped by 4 bases and J by 9 bases; unmatched bases: 10. The germline V gene encodes CDR1 SGHKS and CDR2 YYEKEE (reference sequence). The CDR3 sequence is 14 residues long. The CDR3 region has the DNA TGTGCCAGCAGCGAGTCGACAGGGAGAGGTGAGCAGTTCTTC. It encodes CASSESTGRGEQFF.

This clone was detected only once. The J gene is TRBJ1-6, the V gene TRBV5-1; 7 nucleotides agree with TRBD1. Germline V lookup: CDR1 SGHRS, CDR2 YFSETQ. The V gene end was trimmed by 4 bases and the J gene end by 6 bases; junction bases not matched to a gene: 4. The CDR3 has 14 residues. CDR3 coding DNA: TGCGCCAGCAGCGCAGGGACAGTTAATTCACCCCTCCACTTT. As protein: CASSAGTVNSPLHF. Full variable domain (outside the CDR3, taken from reference TRBV5-1 and TRBJ1-6): KAGVTQTPRYLIKTRGQQVTLSCSPISGHRSVSWYQQTPGQGLQFLFEYFSETQRNKGNFPGRFSGRQFSNSRSEMNVSTLELGDSALYLCASSAGTVNSPLHFGNGTRLTVT.

The CDR3 loop is CASSEARGAGELFF. The CDR3 DNA follows: TGTGCCAGCAGTGAGGCCAGGGGGGCCGGGGAGCTGTTTTTT. The chain is built from TRBV2 and TRBJ2-2; D perhaps matches TRBD1 (7 bases). V was clipped by 3 bases and J by 6 bases, with 11 bases between them. The CDR3 runs to 14 residues. Germline values: CDR1 SNHLY, CDR2 FYNNEI.

The chain has TRBV9 and TRBJ1-2, with TRBD1 matching 8 bases. Germline trimming cut 2 bases from V and 2 bases from J; bases unmatched to any gene: 5. The germline CDR1 and CDR2 sequences are SGDLS and YYNGEE. This CDR3 spans 15 amino acids. CDR3 DNA sequence: TGTGCCAGCAGCGTCGGGACAGGCGAAAACTATGGCTACACCTTC. It yields the protein CASSVGTGENYGYTF.

V usage is TRBV6-5 and J usage is TRBJ2-3; D might be TRBD1 or TRBD2, each matching 5 bases. Germline V CDR1 and CDR2: MNHEY, SVGAGI. Trimming pared 8 bases from V and 2 bases from J, leaving 8 bases between. This CDR3 has 12 amino acids. For the CDR3, the DNA is TGTGCCAGCGGGGACCTCACAGATACGCAGTATTTT. Its translation: CASGDLTDTQYF.

The chain carries TRBV5-1 and TRBJ2-5; D is uncertain. Trimming left V 1 base short and J 5 bases short, with 15 bases between. The CDR3 contains 15 residues. Germline V gene lookup returns CDR1 SGHRS and CDR2 YFSETQ. CDR3 coding DNA: TGCGCCAGCAGCTTGTCGCAGATCCGAAGTGAGACCCAGTACTTC. Its protein is CASSLSQIRSETQYF.